These 18 T cell receptor beta chains originate from one sample sequenced in a study of monozygotic twins with inflammatory bowel disease. TCRdb reprocessed the 5' RACE reads and keeps a single row for each CDR3 protein, giving no DNA. Here the sample table reports some 440,000 distinct CDR3 sequences. Source material: blood. These receptors originate from a human donor with ulcerative colitis or Crohn's disease, or a healthy co-twin of an affected twin (not recorded which).

The V call is TRBV20-1, the J call TRBJ2-2; TCRdb indicates TRBD2, and absent DNA this call remains unverified. This CDR3 is 15 amino acids long. CDR1 is DFQATT, CDR2 SNEGSKA, per germline (reference sequence). The CDR3 is CSSRRASGNTGELFF.

This chain connects TRBV7-2 to TRBJ1-1. The CDR3 runs 13 residues. Germline CDR1 SGHTA, CDR2 FQGNSA. CDR3 in amino acids: CASSWGRLTEAFF.

The chain links TRBV4-3 to TRBJ1-1; no DNA is available, so the TRBD1 call from TCRdb remains unchecked. CDR1 and CDR2 from the germline V gene are LGHNA and YSLEER. This CDR3 spans 16 amino acids. CDR3 region: CASSQRGDGKNTEAFF.

The V gene is TRBV5-1, the J gene TRBJ1-1; TCRdb selects TRBD1, and the lack of DNA leaves this call unchecked. The CDR3 spans 16 residues. Germline V gives CDR1 SGHRS, CDR2 YFSETQ. The CDR3 here is CASSFSTGAMNTEAFF.

This chain links TRBV7-2 with TRBJ1-2. The CDR3 is made up of 14 amino acids. CDR1 and CDR2 from the germline V gene are SGHTA and FQGNSA. CDR3 in amino acids: CASSQPSFRDGYTF.

CDR3 region: CASSQVAGWTTDTQYF. The chain couples TRBV4-1 to TRBJ2-3; TCRdb calls TRBD2, which cannot be checked without DNA. This CDR3 spans 16 amino acids. Germline CDR1 MGHRA, CDR2 YSYEKL.

The CDR3 sequence: CASSTRQGGRVPWETQYF. V gene TRBV6-5 combines with J gene TRBJ2-5; TCRdb lists TRBD2, though no DNA is available to test this call. CDR3 size: 18 residues. Germline loops: CDR1 MNHEY, CDR2 SVGAGI.

This chain uses TRBV27 with TRBJ2-7; TCRdb indicates TRBD1, and absent DNA this call remains unverified. CDR1 and CDR2 (germline): MNHEY, SMNVEV (reference sequence). The CDR3 is 14 amino acids. CDR3 region: CASRPWGQGYEQYF.

This sequence joins TRBV18 and TRBJ2-1; lacking DNA, the TRBD2 call made by TCRdb goes unchecked. CDR1 KGHSH and CDR2 LQKENI come from the germline V gene. The CDR3 has 17 amino acids. CDR3 loop: CASSPDLGPLANNEQFF.

The rearrangement links TRBV20-1 to TRBJ1-1; no DNA is available, so the TRBD1 call from TCRdb remains unchecked. Germline-derived CDR1 and CDR2 are DFQATT and SNEGSKA (reference sequence). The CDR3 totals 11 residues. Here the CDR3 reads CSRGGENGAFF.

The rearrangement links TRBV25-1 to TRBJ2-1; TCRdb reports TRBD1, a call that lacks DNA to check it against. CDR1 MGHDK and CDR2 SYGVNS come from the germline V gene. This CDR3 is 15 amino acids long. This chain's CDR3 is CASSGQGVTYNEQFF.

This sequence joins TRBV5-1 and TRBJ2-1; TCRdb reports TRBD2, a call that lacks DNA to check it against. In germline, CDR1 is SGHRS, CDR2 YFSETQ. The CDR3 is made up of 16 amino acids. The CDR3: CASSLVAFGGALEQFF.

This chain connects TRBV20-1 to TRBJ2-7; absent DNA, TCRdb's TRBD1 call cannot be checked. CDR3 size: 12 residues. The germline gives CDR1 DFQATT, CDR2 SNEGSKA (reference sequence). The CDR3 sequence is CSATDRVNEQYF.

V usage is TRBV7-2 and J usage is TRBJ2-7; the D gene TCRdb calls, TRBD1, cannot be checked with no DNA. Germline V gene sequence: CDR1 SGHTA, CDR2 FQGNSA. CDR3 length equals 14 residues. CDR3 protein: CASSPEGGTSEQYF.

The CDR3 protein is CSARGEVGGQRNEQFF. V and J are TRBV20-1 and TRBJ2-1; checking the TCRdb D call of TRBD2 is not possible without DNA. The CDR3 extends over 16 amino acids. From germline, CDR1 is DFQATT and CDR2 SNEGSKA (reference sequence).

V gene TRBV24-1 combines with J gene TRBJ1-4. Germline V CDR1 and CDR2: KGHDR, SFDVKD. The CDR3 sequence is 15 residues long. CDR3 residues: CATSDFGQPNEKLFF.

This chain uses TRBV29-1 with TRBJ1-2; without DNA, the TCRdb call of TRBD1 cannot be checked. CDR1 SQVTM and CDR2 ANQGSEA come from the germline V gene. The length of the CDR3 is 14 residues. CDR3 sequence: CSVAPTDRGYGYTF.

V gene TRBV10-3 combines with J gene TRBJ1-2; TCRdb's D gene call, TRBD1, goes unchecked for lack of DNA. There are 16 residues in the CDR3. The V gene's germline CDR1 is ENHRY and CDR2 SYGVKD. The CDR3 spells CAISESRQGDNYGYTF.